This TCR beta chain was recorded in a study of T cell responses to AZD1222 COVID-19 vaccine. Study observations and caveats: Researchers report vaccine-associated CD4 TCRs spanning spike, with dominance at 160-218 and 743-854. It was only six AZD1222 recipients who were seropositive at baseline. Most donors were white British, females outnumbered males, and clonal diversity was possibly underestimated.

As concerns this clone: Its antigen is unidentified.

Analysis merged second doses at about 4 or about 12 weeks. The CDR3 is made up of 16 amino acids. J gave up 6 bases and V 4 bases, and 12 bases lay outside the gene matches. Germline loops: CDR1 MDHEN, CDR2 SYDVKM. Using immunoSEQ multiplex PCR, the repertoire was profiled, and TCRdb retains in-frame clones only, with some absent. The sample lists approximately 110,000 clones, 70% to 90% occurring once. Sequencing used peripheral blood, obtained 28 days after the second AZD1222 dose. The source of this sequence is an adult who received the AZD1222 COVID-19 vaccine. The chain uses TRBV28 and TRBJ2-5, with TRBD1 identical over 9 bases. In DNA, the CDR3 is TGTGCCAGCAGTTCCCTACAGGGGGCCATCACCCAGACCCAGTACTTC. Protein product: CASSSLQGAITQTQYF.